The text below deals with one T cell receptor (beta chain). Antigen unknown. The CDR3 sequence is 12 residues long. Losses at the gene ends were 3 bases for V and 9 bases for J; bases not matched to a gene: 4. Germline V gives CDR1 LNHDA, CDR2 SQIVND (reference sequence). The data stem from a study of cytomegalovirus exposure and HLA in healthy donors. Overall study findings and caveats: As a later analysis showed, a missense DCLRE1C variant was linked to trimming of TCR beta V- and J-genes. Sequences of the TCR beta chain were said to predict the HLA-A and HLA-B alleles of most subjects accurately. Later analysis placed DRB1 highest and HLA-C lowest in TCR association rates, which differed by HLA locus.

A multiplex PCR was run with 60 Vbeta primers and 13 Jbeta primers. Repertoires were generated with immunoSEQ multiplex PCR, while TCRdb's copy carries only in-frame clones and drops some. The sample contains around 150,000 clones, around 79% of which appear only once. The clonotype was recovered from a woman between 40 and 50 years old in good health and CMV-seropositive. The sample was PBMCs. The chain is built from TRBV19 and TRBJ2-5, with 7 bases identical to TRBD2. The CDR3 nucleotides read TGTGCCAGTAGTATCGGGACTATGCCCCAGTACTTC. This encodes CASSIGTMPQYF.